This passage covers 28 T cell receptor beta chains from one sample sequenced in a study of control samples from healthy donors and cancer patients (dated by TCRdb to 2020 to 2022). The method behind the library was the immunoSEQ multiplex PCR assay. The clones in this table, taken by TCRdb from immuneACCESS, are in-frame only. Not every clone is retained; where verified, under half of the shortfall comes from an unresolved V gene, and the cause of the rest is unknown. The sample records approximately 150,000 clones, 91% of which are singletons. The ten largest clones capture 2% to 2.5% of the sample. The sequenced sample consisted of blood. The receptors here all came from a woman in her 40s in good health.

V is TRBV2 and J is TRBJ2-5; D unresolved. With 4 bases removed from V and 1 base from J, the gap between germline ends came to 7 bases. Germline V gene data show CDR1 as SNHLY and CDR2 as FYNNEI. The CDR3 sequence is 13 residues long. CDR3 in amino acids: CASSGRVQETQYF. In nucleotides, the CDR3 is TGTGCCAGCAGTGGGCGCGTCCAAGAGACCCAGTACTTC.

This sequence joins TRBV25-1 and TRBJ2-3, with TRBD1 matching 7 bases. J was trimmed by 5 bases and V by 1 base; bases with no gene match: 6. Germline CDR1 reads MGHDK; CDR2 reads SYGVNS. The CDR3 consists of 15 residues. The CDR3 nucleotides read TGTGCCAGCAGTGAATTTAAGGGGGCAGGAGATACGCAGTATTTT. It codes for CASSEFKGAGDTQYF. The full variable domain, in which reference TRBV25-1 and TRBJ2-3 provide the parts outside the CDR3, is EADIYQTPRYLVIGTGKKITLECSQTMGHDKMYWYQQDPGMELHLIHYSYGVNSTEKGDLSSESTVSRIRTEHFPLTLESARPSHTSQYLCASSEFKGAGDTQYFGPGTRLTVL.

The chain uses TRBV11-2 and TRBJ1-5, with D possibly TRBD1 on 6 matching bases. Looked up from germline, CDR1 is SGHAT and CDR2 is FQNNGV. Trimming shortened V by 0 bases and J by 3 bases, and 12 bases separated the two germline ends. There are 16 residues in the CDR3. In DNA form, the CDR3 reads TGTGCCAGCAGCTTAGATGGGCAGGGGATCAATCAGCCCCAGCATTTT. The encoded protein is CASSLDGQGINQPQHF.

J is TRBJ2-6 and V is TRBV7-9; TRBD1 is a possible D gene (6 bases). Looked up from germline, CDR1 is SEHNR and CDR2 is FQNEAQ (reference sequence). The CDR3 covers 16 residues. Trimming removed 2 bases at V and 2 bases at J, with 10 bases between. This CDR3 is CASSLQGIPGANVLTF. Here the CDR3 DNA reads TGTGCCAGCAGCTTACAGGGGATCCCTGGGGCCAACGTCCTGACTTTC.

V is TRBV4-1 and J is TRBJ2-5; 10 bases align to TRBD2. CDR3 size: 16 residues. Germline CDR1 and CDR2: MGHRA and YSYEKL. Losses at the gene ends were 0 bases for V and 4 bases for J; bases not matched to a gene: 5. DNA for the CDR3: TGCGCCAGCAGCCAAGATACTCTAGCGGGGGTAGAGACCCAGTACTTC. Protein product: CASSQDTLAGVETQYF.

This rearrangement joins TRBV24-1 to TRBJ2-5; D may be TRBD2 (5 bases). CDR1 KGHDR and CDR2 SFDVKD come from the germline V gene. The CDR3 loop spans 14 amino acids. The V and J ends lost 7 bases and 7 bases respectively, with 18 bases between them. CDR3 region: CATRWASILGTQYF. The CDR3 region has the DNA TGTGCCACCAGATGGGCTAGCATTTTGGGGACCCAGTACTTC.

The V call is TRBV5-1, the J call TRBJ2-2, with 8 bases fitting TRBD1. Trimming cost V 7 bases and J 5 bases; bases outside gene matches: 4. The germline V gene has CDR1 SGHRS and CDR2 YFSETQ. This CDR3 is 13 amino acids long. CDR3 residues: CASRTGRTGELFF. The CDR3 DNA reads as TGCGCCAGCCGGACAGGGCGGACCGGGGAGCTGTTTTTT. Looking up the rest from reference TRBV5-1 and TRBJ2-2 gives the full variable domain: KAGVTQTPRYLIKTRGQQVTLSCSPISGHRSVSWYQQTPGQGLQFLFEYFSETQRNKGNFPGRFSGRQFSNSRSEMNVSTLELGDSALYLCASRTGRTGELFFGEGSRLTVL.

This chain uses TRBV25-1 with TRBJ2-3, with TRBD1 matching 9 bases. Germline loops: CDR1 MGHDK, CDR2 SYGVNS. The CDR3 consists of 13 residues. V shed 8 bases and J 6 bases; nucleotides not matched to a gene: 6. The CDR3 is CASGTGPADTQYF. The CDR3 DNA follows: TGTGCCAGCGGGACAGGGCCGGCGGATACGCAGTATTTT.

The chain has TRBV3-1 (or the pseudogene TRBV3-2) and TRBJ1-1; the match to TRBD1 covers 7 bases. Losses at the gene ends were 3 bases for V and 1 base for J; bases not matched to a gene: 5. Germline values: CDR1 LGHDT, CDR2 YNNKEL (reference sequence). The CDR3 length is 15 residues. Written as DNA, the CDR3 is TGTGCCAGCAGCCAGACAGGGACTCCGAACACTGAAGCTTTCTTT. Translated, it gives CASSQTGTPNTEAFF.

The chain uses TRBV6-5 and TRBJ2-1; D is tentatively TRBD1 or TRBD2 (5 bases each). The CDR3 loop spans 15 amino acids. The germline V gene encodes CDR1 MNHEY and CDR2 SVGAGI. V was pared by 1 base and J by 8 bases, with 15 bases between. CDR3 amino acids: CASSYFTVRGHEQFF. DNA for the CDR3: TGTGCCAGCAGTTACTTCACCGTCCGGGGCCATGAGCAGTTCTTC.

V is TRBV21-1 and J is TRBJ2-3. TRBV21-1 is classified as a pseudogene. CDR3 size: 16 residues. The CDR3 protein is CASSVKGIYFADTQYF. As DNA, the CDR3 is TGTGCCAGCAGCGTAAAAGGGATTTATTTCGCAGATACGCAGTATTTT.

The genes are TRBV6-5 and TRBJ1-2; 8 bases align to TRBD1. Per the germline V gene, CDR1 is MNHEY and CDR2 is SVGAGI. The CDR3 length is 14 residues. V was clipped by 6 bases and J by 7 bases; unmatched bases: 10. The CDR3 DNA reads TGTGCCAGCAGGACCGGGACAGGCCCCACTGGCTACACCTTC. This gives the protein CASRTGTGPTGYTF.

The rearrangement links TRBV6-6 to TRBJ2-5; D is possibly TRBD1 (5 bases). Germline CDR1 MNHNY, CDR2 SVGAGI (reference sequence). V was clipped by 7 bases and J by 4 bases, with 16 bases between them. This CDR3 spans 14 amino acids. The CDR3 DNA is TGTGCCAGCATCCCAGGCAGGGTGGGAGAGACCCAGTACTTC. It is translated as CASIPGRVGETQYF.

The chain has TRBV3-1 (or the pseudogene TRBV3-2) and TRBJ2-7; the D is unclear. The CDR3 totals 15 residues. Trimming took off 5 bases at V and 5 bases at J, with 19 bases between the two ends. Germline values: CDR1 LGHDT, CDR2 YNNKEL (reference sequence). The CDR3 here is CASSSRQVIIDEQYF. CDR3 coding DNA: TGTGCCAGCAGCTCTCGGCAGGTAATCATCGACGAGCAGTACTTC.

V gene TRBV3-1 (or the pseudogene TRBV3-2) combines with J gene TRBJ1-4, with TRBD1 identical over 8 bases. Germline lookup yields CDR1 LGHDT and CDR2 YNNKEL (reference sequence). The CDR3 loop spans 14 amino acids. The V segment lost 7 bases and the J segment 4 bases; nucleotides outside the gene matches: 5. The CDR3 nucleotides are TGTGCCAGCACGGACAGGGCGAATAATGAAAAACTGTTTTTT. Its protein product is CASTDRANNEKLFF.

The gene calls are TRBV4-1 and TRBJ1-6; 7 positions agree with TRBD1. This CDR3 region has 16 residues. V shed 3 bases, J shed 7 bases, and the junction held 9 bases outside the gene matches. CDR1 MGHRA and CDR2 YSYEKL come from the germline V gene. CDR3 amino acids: CASSQRRDSFNSPLHF. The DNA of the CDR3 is TGCGCCAGCAGCCAGAGACGGGACAGCTTCAATTCACCCCTCCACTTT.

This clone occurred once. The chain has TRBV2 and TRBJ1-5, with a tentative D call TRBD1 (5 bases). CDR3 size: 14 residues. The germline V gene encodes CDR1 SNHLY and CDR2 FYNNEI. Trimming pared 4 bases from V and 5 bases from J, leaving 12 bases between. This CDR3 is CASSVSGEDQPQHF. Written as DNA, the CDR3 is TGTGCCAGCAGTGTGTCGGGGGAGGATCAGCCCCAGCATTTT.

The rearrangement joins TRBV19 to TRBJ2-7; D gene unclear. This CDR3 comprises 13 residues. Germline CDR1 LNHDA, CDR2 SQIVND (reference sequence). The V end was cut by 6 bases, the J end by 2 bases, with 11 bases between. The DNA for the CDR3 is TGTGCCAGTAGCCCGGGCCTCCCCTACGAGCAGTACTTC. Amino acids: CASSPGLPYEQYF.

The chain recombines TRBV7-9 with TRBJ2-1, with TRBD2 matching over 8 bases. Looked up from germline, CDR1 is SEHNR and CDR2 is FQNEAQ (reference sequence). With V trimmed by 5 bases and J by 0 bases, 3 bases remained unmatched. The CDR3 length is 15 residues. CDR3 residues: CASSPSGGSYNEQFF. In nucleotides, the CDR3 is TGTGCCAGCAGCCCAAGCGGGGGCTCCTACAATGAGCAGTTCTTC.

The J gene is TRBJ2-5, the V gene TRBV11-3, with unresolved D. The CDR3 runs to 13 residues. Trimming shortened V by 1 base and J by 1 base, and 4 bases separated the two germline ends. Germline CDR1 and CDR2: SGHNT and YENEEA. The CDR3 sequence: CASSLGTQETQYF. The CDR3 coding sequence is TGTGCCAGCAGCTTAGGGACCCAAGAGACCCAGTACTTC.

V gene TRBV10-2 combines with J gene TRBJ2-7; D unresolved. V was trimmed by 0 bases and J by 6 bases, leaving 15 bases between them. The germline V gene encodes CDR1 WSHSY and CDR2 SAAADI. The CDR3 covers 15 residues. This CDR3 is CASSESSPPMGEQYF. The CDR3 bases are TGCGCCAGCAGTGAGTCGAGTCCTCCCATGGGCGAGCAGTACTTC.

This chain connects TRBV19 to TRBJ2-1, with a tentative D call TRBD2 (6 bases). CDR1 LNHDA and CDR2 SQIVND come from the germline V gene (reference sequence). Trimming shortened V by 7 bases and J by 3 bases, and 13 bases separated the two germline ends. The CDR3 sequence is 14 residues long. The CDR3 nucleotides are TGTGCCAGTACCCTCGGCGGGGACTACAATGAGCAGTTCTTC. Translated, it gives CASTLGGDYNEQFF.

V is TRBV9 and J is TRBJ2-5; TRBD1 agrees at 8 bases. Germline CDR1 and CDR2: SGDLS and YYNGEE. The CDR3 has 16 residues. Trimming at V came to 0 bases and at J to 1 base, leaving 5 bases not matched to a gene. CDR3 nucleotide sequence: TGTGCCAGCAGCGTAGCCGGGACAGGAGTCCAAGAGACCCAGTACTTC. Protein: CASSVAGTGVQETQYF.

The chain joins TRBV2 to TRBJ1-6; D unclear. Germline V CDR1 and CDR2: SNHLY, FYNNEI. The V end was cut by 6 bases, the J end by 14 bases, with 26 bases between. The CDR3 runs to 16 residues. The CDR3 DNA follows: TGTGCCAGCAGGTCCCTGGGAGTTCGCTCTGAGTTGACCCTCCACTTT. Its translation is CASRSLGVRSELTLHF.

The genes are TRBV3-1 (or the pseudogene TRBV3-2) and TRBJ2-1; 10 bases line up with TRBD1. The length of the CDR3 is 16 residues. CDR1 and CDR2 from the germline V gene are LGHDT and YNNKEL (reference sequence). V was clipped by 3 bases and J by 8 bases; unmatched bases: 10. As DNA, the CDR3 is TGTGCCAGCAGCCAGGGGGCGGACAGGGGGGCCTATGAGCAGTTCTTC. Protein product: CASSQGADRGAYEQFF.

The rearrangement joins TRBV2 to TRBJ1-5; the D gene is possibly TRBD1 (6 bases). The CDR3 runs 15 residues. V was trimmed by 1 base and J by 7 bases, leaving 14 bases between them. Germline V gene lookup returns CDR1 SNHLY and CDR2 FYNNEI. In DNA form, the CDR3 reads TGTGCCAGCAGTGAAGATGCCGGGGGGCACCAGCCCCAGCATTTT. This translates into CASSEDAGGHQPQHF.

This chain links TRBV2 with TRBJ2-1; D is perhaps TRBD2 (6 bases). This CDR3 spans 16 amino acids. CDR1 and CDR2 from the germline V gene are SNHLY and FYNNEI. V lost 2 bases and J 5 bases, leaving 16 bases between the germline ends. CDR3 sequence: CASSELRGGDNNEQFF. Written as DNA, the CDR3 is TGTGCCAGCAGTGAATTACGGGGCGGGGATAACAATGAGCAGTTCTTC.

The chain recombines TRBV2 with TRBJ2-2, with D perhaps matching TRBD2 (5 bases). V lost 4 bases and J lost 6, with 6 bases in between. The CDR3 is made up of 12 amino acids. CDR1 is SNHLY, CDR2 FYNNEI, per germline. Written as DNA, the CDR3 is TGTGCCAGCAGTGGACTACCCGGGGAGCTGTTTTTT. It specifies CASSGLPGELFF.